This TCR beta chain was captured in a study of Graves' ophthalmopathy and Graves' hyperthyroidism. As the template, RNA transcripts were used to amplify TCR beta CDR3 regions. The first-round RT-PCR employed HTBI primers together with the Qiagen OneStep RT-PCR kit. A multiplex PCR was then performed as the second round. TCRdb processed the multiplex PCR reads anew with MiXCR; each CDR3 protein has one entry. The table has 650,000 to 900,000 distinct CDR3 sequences, roughly two fifths seen once. Per the germline V gene, CDR1 is SGHVS and CDR2 is FNYEAQ. With 3 bases removed from V and 0 bases from J, the gap between germline ends came to 11 bases. This CDR3 spans 15 amino acids. This clonotype was counted a few times. Its target is unknown. Fresh peripheral blood (over 9.5 ml) yielded the PBMCs. Findings and limits, study-wide: Blood samples also showed most expanded thyroid clonotypes exceeding 0.001 frequency.

The sequencing sample was made of peripheral blood. The clonotype comes from an adult man with Graves' ophthalmopathy. This chain uses TRBV7-6 with TRBJ1-2; D not certain. The CDR3 nucleotides read TGTGCCAGCAGCTTCCGGGCAGATTCTAACTATGGCTACACCTTC. Amino acid sequence: CASSFRADSNYGYTF.